The 12 T cell receptor beta chains below were found in one sample sequenced in a study of monozygotic twins with inflammatory bowel disease. TCRdb reprocessed the 5' RACE reads, with one entry per CDR3 protein and no DNA. Its listing shows 300,000 to 450,000 distinct CDR3 sequences. Material: blood. These receptors came from a human donor with ulcerative colitis or Crohn's disease, or a healthy co-twin of an affected twin (not recorded which).

V usage is TRBV7-9 and J usage is TRBJ2-3; no DNA is available, so the TRBD2 call from TCRdb remains unchecked. Germline V gene lookup returns CDR1 SEHNR and CDR2 FQNEAQ (reference sequence). The CDR3 sequence is 14 residues long. The CDR3 loop reads CASSNRGRRDTQYF. Complete variable domain (other parts from reference TRBV7-9 and TRBJ2-3): DTGVSQNPRHKITKRGQNVTFRCDPISEHNRLYWYRQTLGQGPEFLTYFQNEAQLEKSRLLSDRFSAERPKGSFSTLEIQRTEQGDSAMYLCASSNRGRRDTQYFGPGTRLTVL.

This chain uses TRBV5-1 with TRBJ2-3; TCRdb proposes TRBD2, but this gene call is untestable without DNA. The CDR3 consists of 17 residues. Germline-derived CDR1 and CDR2 are SGHRS and YFSETQ. CDR3 loop: CASSPTSGGPSTDTQYF.

The gene calls are TRBV5-8 and TRBJ1-4; TCRdb's assignment of TRBD1 cannot be checked, as there is no DNA. The CDR3 sequence is 15 residues long. Germline CDR1 SGHTS, CDR2 YDEGEE. CDR3 in amino acids: CASSQGQSTNEKLFF.

J is TRBJ2-3 and V is TRBV7-2. CDR3 length equals 13 residues. The germline gives CDR1 SGHTA, CDR2 FQGNSA. CDR3 loop: CASSLVGGDTQYF. Combining the CDR3 with reference TRBV7-2 and TRBJ2-3 gives the whole variable domain GAGVSQSPSNKVTEKGKDVELRCDPISGHTALYWYRQSLGQGLEFLIYFQGNSAPDKSGLPSDRFSAERTGGSVSTLTIQRTQQEDSAVYLCASSLVGGDTQYFGPGTRLTVL.

The V call is TRBV6-1, the J call TRBJ1-3; TCRdb designates TRBD1, a call that cannot be tested without DNA. This CDR3 region has 17 residues. CDR1 is MNHNS and CDR2 is SASEGT in the germline V gene. The CDR3 reads CASSDFTGGAFGNTIYF.

This chain uses TRBV3-1 with TRBJ1-1; the TRBD1 assignment by TCRdb is unverifiable without DNA. CDR3 size: 13 residues. Germline assignment: CDR1 LGHDT and CDR2 YNNKEL (reference sequence). CDR3 amino acids: CASSHNEGDEAFF.

This chain uses TRBV2 with TRBJ2-1; TCRdb calls TRBD1, which cannot be checked without DNA. The CDR3 is made up of 15 amino acids. CDR1 is SNHLY and CDR2 is FYNNEI in the germline V gene. CDR3 region: CASSSWGKTDNEQFF.

The chain couples TRBV25-1 to TRBJ2-2. Germline assignment: CDR1 MGHDK and CDR2 SYGVNS. This CDR3 has 16 residues. The CDR3 here is CASSETVTSNTGELFF.

V and J are TRBV6-1 and TRBJ1-5; TCRdb proposes TRBD1, but this gene call is untestable without DNA. Germline-derived CDR1 and CDR2 are MNHNS and SASEGT. The CDR3 covers 15 residues. CDR3 sequence: CASSLDRGDNQPQHF.

The genes are TRBV7-9 and TRBJ1-4; TCRdb returns TRBD1, unconfirmable since there is no DNA. The CDR3 loop spans 17 amino acids. CDR1 and CDR2 (germline): SEHNR, FQNEAQ (reference sequence). CDR3 region: CASSLGYVMAGAEKLFF.

V gene TRBV4-2 combines with J gene TRBJ2-2; TCRdb reports TRBD2, a call that lacks DNA to check it against. The V gene's germline CDR1 is LGHNA and CDR2 YNFKEQ. The CDR3 loop spans 17 amino acids. CDR3 protein: CASSQAFPGLDTGELFF.

The chain couples TRBV30 to TRBJ2-7; TCRdb picks TRBD1, but there is no DNA to check that call. This CDR3 contains 17 residues. Germline lookup yields CDR1 GTSNPN and CDR2 SVGIG (reference sequence). The CDR3 loop is CAWSVVRGTAASYEQYF.